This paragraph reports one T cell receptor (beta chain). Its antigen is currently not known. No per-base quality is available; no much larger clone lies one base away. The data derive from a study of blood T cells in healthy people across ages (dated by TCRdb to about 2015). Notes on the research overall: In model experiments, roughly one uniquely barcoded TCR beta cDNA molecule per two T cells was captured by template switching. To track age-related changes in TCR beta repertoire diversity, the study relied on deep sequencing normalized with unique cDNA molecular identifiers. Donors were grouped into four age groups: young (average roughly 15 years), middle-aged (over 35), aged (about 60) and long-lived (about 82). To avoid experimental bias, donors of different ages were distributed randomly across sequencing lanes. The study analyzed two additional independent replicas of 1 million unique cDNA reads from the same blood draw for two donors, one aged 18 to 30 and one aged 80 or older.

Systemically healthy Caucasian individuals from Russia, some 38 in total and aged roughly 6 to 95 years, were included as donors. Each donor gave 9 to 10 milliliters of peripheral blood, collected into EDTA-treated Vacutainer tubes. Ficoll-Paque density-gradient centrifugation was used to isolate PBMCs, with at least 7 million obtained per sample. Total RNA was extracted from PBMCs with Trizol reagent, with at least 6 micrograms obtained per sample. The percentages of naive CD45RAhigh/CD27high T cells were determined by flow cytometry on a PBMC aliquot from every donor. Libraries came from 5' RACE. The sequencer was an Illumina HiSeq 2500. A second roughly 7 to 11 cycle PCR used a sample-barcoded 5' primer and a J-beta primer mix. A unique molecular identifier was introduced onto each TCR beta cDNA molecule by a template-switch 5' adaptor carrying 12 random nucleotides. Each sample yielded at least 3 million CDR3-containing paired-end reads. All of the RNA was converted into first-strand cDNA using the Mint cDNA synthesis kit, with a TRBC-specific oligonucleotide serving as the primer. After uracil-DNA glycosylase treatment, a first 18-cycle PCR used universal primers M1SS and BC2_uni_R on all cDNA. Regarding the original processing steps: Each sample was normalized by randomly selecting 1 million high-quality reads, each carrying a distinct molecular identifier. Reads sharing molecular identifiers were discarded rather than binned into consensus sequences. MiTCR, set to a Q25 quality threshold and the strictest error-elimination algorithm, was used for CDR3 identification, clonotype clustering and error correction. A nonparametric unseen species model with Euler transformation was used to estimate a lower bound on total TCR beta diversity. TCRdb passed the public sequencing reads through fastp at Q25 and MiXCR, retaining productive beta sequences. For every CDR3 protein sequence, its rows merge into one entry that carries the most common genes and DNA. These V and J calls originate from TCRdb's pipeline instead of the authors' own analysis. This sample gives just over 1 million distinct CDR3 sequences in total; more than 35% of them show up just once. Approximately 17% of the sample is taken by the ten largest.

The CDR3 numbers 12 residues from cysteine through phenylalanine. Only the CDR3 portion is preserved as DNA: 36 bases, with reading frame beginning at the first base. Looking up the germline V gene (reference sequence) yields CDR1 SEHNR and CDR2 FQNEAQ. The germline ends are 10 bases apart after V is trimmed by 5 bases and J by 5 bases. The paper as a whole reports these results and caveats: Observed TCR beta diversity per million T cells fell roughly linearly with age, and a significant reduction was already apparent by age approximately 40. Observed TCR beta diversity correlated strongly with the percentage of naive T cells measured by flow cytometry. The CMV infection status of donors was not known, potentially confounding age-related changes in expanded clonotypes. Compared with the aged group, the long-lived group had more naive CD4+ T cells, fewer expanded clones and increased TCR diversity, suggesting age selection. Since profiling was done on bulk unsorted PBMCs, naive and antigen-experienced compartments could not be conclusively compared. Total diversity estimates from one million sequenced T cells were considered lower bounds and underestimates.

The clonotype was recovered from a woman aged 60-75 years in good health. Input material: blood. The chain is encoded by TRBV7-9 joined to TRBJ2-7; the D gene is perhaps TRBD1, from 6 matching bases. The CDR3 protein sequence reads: CASSHTGNEQYF. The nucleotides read TGTGCCAGCAGCCATACAGGGAACGAGCAGTACTTC. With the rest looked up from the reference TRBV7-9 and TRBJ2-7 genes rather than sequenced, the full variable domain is DTGVSQNPRHKITKRGQNVTFRCDPISEHNRLYWYRQTLGQGPEFLTYFQNEAQLEKSRLLSDRFSAERPKGSFSTLEIQRTEQGDSAMYLCASSHTGNEQYFGPGTRLTVT.